What follows is one T cell receptor beta chain and its context. Its antigen is currently unknown. The sample contains more than one DNA sequence encoding this CDR3. These data come from a study of cytomegalovirus exposure and HLA in healthy donors. With 3 bases removed from V and 0 bases from J, the gap between germline ends came to 5 bases. CDR1 and CDR2 from the germline V gene are MGHDK and SYGVNS. The CDR3 runs 14 residues. Researchers ran the PCR with 60 Vbeta and 13 Jbeta primers. This table comes from immunoSEQ multiplex PCR, and its TCRdb copy is limited to in-frame clones, with some not included. The sample includes 240,000 or so clones, approximately 82% of them seen just once. Study outcomes and limitations: It was reported that the classifier diagnosed cytomegalovirus status with high specificity and sensitivity in both the original and validation cohorts. When analyzed later, a missense DCLRE1C variant was found to be linked to TCR beta V- and J-gene trimming. Relative to equally common others, HLA-associated TCR beta chains showed greater clonal expansion in a later analysis.

The V gene is TRBV25-1, the J gene TRBJ1-4; the D is unclear. The source is a woman aged 55-70 years in good health and CMV-seropositive. What was sequenced was PBMCs. The CDR3 protein is CASSEGATNEKLFF. The CDR3 DNA sequence: TGTGCCAGCAGTGAGGGAGCAACTAATGAAAAACTGTTTTTT.